This T cell receptor beta chain is drawn from a study of T-cell reconstitution after alpha-beta-depleted transplantation in children. V lost 5 bases and J 5 bases, leaving 9 bases between the germline ends. The CDR3 is made up of 13 amino acids. Germline V lookup: CDR1 ENHRY, CDR2 SYGVKD. Preparation of the TCRbeta library was carried out with unique molecular identifiers. TCRdb called the PCR reads again in MiXCR, with one record for every CDR3 protein. The table records some 290,000 distinct CDR3 sequences, over 20% of them present only once. This sample comprised PBMCs, mostly from graft donor cells, obtained 180 days after TCRalphabeta/CD19-depleted stem cell transplant. The chain joins TRBV10-3 to TRBJ2-2; D not resolved. The receptor was isolated from a male patient younger than 18 who had a stem cell transplant for acute lymphoblastic leukemia, so the T cells may come from the graft donor. The CDR3 spells CAISPRITGELFF. The CDR3 DNA sequence: TGTGCCATCAGTCCCAGGATAACCGGGGAGCTGTTTTTT.